The present T cell receptor beta chain was sequenced within a study of STAT5B mutations in CD4+ large granular lymphocyte leukemia. Study-level findings and limits: Compared with healthy controls (2/35), patient top clones favored TRBV06 (8/27).

Trimming left V 0 bases short and J 2 bases short, with 11 bases between. The CDR3 runs 16 residues. CDR1 is SNHLY and CDR2 is FYNNEI in the germline V gene. Profiled with immunoSEQ multiplex PCR; TCRdb holds only in-frame clones, not every one. The sample shows about 26,000 clones, about 76% of them seen only once. Note on this clone: What it binds is unknown.

Sequencing was performed on CD4+ T cells from blood buffy coats. The receptor's source is a human donor in good health. V gene TRBV2 combines with J gene TRBJ2-1, with D tentatively TRBD1 or TRBD2 (5 bases each). CDR3 protein: CASSEAGTVTYNEQFF. The DNA of the CDR3 is TGTGCCAGCAGTGAAGCGGGGACGGTTACCTACAATGAGCAGTTCTTC.